The 20 T cell receptor beta chains listed next were all sequenced from one sample in a study of OX40 agonist ivuxolimab in advanced cancers. Method: immunoSEQ multiplex PCR; TCRdb's copy keeps in-frame clones and lacks some. The repertoire holds some 140,000 clones, with 90% to 95% as singletons. The source was CD4+ or CD8+ T cells sorted from blood, collected in a trial of the OX40 agonist ivuxolimab. The receptors come from an adult with an advanced solid tumor such as melanoma, head and neck, liver or kidney cancer.

V is TRBV2 and J is TRBJ2-3; 7 bases map to TRBD1. With V trimmed by 5 bases and J by 6 bases, 8 bases remained unmatched. The CDR3 sequence is 14 residues long. Germline CDR1 is SNHLY and CDR2 is FYNNEI. CDR3 in amino acids: CASSSRQGRDTQYF. The CDR3 DNA sequence: TGTGCCAGCAGTTCTCGACAGGGTAGGGATACGCAGTATTTT.

This rearrangement joins TRBV29-1 to TRBJ2-1; 8 positions match TRBD1. Trimming took 3 bases from V and 8 from J; bases not matched to a gene: 9. Looked up from germline, CDR1 is SQVTM and CDR2 is ANQGSEA. The CDR3 is 14 residues long. CDR3 nucleotide sequence: TGCAGCGTTGACCGGCAGGGGGCGCGCGATGAGCAGTTCTTC. This sequence encodes CSVDRQGARDEQFF.

A note on this clone: One junction end does not reproduce the germline sequence, and a read error may be involved. The chain employs TRBV27 and TRBJ2-5; 9 positions match TRBD1. This CDR3 is 15 amino acids long. Germline V gene lookup returns CDR1 MNHEY and CDR2 SMNVEV (reference sequence). CDR3 in DNA: TGTGCCAGCGGTTTTACAGGGGGCGCCCCAGAGACCCAGTACTTC. Its protein is CASGFTGGAPETQYF.

J is TRBJ1-6 and V is TRBV5-1; D gene uncertain. Germline V gene data show CDR1 as SGHRS and CDR2 as YFSETQ. The CDR3 loop spans 15 amino acids. V was cut by 0 bases and J by 7 bases, with 11 bases left in between. CDR3 amino acids: CASSLDVGRNSPLHF. The CDR3 bases are TGCGCCAGCAGCTTGGATGTCGGTCGGAATTCACCCCTCCACTTT.

CDR3 coding DNA: TGTGCCAGCTCACCTTTAACAGGGTCTGAACCTGAAGCTTTCTTT. As protein: CASSPLTGSEPEAFF. The chain employs TRBV18 and TRBJ1-1, with D possibly matching TRBD1 (6 bases). The CDR3 consists of 15 residues. Germline loops: CDR1 KGHSH, CDR2 LQKENI. V was trimmed by 3 bases and J by 6 bases, leaving 17 bases between them.

J is TRBJ2-5 and V is TRBV18; D remains unclear. The length of the CDR3 is 12 residues. Trimming removed 3 bases from V and 5 bases from J, with 7 bases in between. Germline CDR1 and CDR2: KGHSH and LQKENI. The CDR3 spells CASSPERETQYF. CDR3 DNA: TGTGCCAGCTCACCCGAGAGGGAGACCCAGTACTTC.

The J gene is TRBJ2-7, the V gene TRBV11-2; tentatively, D is TRBD1 or TRBD2 (6 bases each). CDR3 length: 15 amino acids. CDR1 is SGHAT, CDR2 FQNNGV, per germline. Trimming took 0 bases from V and 5 from J, leaving 14 bases between them. Written as DNA, the CDR3 is TGTGCCAGCAGCTTAGATCCGGGGGCGGCGGACGAGCAGTACTTC. It is translated as CASSLDPGAADEQYF.

The chain has TRBV19 and TRBJ2-7; 7 nucleotides line up with TRBD1. This CDR3 comprises 12 residues. Germline CDR1 is LNHDA and CDR2 is SQIVND (reference sequence). V lost 5 bases, J lost 2 bases, and 0 bases stayed unmatched. The CDR3 reads CASSDRAYEQYF. The CDR3 DNA follows: TGTGCCAGTAGTGACAGGGCCTACGAGCAGTACTTC.

This clone showed up just a few times. V is TRBV30 and J is TRBJ2-5; 12 nucleotides match TRBD2. CDR3 length: 14 amino acids. CDR1 and CDR2 from the germline V gene are GTSNPN and SVGIG (reference sequence). The V and J ends lost 5 bases and 5 bases, in that order; junction bases with no gene match: 6. CDR3 protein: CAWRLAGVVETQYF. CDR3 DNA sequence: TGTGCCTGGCGACTAGCGGGAGTTGTCGAGACCCAGTACTTC.

This clone was counted once. The V and J genes are TRBV30 and TRBJ1-6; tentatively, D is TRBD1 (5 bases). This CDR3 comprises 16 residues. CDR1 and CDR2 from the germline V gene are GTSNPN and SVGIG (reference sequence). The germline V and J ends were trimmed by 3 bases and 8 bases, with 20 bases remaining between them. The CDR3 loop is CAWRTIVWGTDSPLHF. The CDR3 coding sequence is TGTGCCTGGAGAACCATCGTTTGGGGGACCGATTCACCCCTCCACTTT.

This clone was picked up a small number of times. This chain connects TRBV2 to TRBJ2-7, with D possibly being TRBD1 (5 bases). Germline CDR1 and CDR2: SNHLY and FYNNEI. The CDR3 contains 14 residues. Trimming shortened V by 5 bases and J by 0 bases, and 11 bases separated the two germline ends. This CDR3 is CASSPNRNSYEQYF. For the CDR3, the DNA is TGTGCCAGCAGTCCGAACAGGAACTCCTACGAGCAGTACTTC.

This clone appeared many times. The V gene is TRBV7-2, the J gene TRBJ2-1, with TRBD2 identical over 11 bases. With V trimmed by 5 bases and J by 3 bases, 6 bases remained unmatched. The CDR3 has 16 amino acids. Germline values: CDR1 SGHTA, CDR2 FQGNSA. The CDR3 here is CASSLAGTSGYNEQFF. CDR3 nucleotides: TGTGCCAGCAGCCTGGCCGGGACTAGCGGCTACAATGAGCAGTTCTTC.

The chain joins TRBV5-6 to TRBJ2-5; D is possibly TRBD2 (5 bases). The CDR3 extends over 15 amino acids. With 3 bases removed from V and 1 base from J, the gap between germline ends came to 13 bases. Per germline, CDR1 SGHDT and CDR2 YYEEEE. The CDR3 nucleotides are TGTGCCAGCAGCTCCAGACTAACGGCCCAAGAGACCCAGTACTTC. This encodes CASSSRLTAQETQYF.

This chain uses TRBV11-3 with TRBJ2-2, with unresolved D. CDR1 and CDR2 from the germline V gene are SGHNT and YENEEA. Trimming removed 5 bases from V and 2 bases from J, with 12 bases in between. The CDR3 extends over 15 amino acids. CDR3 residues: CASSPLGTNTGELFF. DNA for the CDR3: TGTGCCAGCAGCCCCCTTGGCACCAACACCGGGGAGCTGTTTTTT.

The J gene is TRBJ1-2, the V gene TRBV29-1, with TRBD1 as a possible D gene (6 bases). Trimming pared 6 bases from V and 0 bases from J, leaving 14 bases between. CDR1 and CDR2 from the germline V gene are SQVTM and ANQGSEA. This CDR3 has 14 residues. CDR3 bases: TGCAGCGTGAAAGGACAGAAAACTAACTATGGCTACACCTTC. Translation: CSVKGQKTNYGYTF.

About this clone itself: The identical CDR3 is also encoded by other nucleotide sequences in the sample. The rearrangement links TRBV5-1 to TRBJ2-1, with D tentatively TRBD1 (6 bases). Trimming pared 3 bases from V and 10 bases from J, leaving 8 bases between. This CDR3 spans 11 amino acids. Germline V CDR1 and CDR2: SGHRS, YFSETQ. The CDR3 DNA reads TGCGCCAGCAGCTCCCAGGGGGAGCAGTTCTTC. Residues: CASSSQGEQFF.

In its sample, this clone was seen once. The chain is built from TRBV5-4 and TRBJ1-2, with a tentative D call TRBD1 (6 bases). Germline CDR1 is SGHNT and CDR2 is YYREEE (reference sequence). This CDR3 contains 13 residues. Trimming took off 5 bases at V and 2 bases at J, with 10 bases between the two ends. In DNA form, the CDR3 reads TGTGCCAGCAGTCGGACAGTCAACTATGGCTACACCTTC. As protein: CASSRTVNYGYTF.

V and J are TRBV7-2 and TRBJ1-1, with D possibly TRBD1 on 6 matching bases. Germline V gene lookup returns CDR1 SGHTA and CDR2 FQGNSA. V was cut by 5 bases and J by 1 base, with 8 bases left in between. The CDR3 loop spans 13 amino acids. DNA for the CDR3: TGTGCCAGCAGCGAGGGGGGGAACACTGAAGCTTTCTTT. Translation gives CASSEGGNTEAFF.

The J gene is TRBJ1-2, the V gene TRBV5-6, with 9 bases lining up with TRBD1. Germline-derived CDR1 and CDR2 are SGHDT and YYEEEE. V gave up 0 bases and J gave up 4 bases; unmatched junction bases: 13. This CDR3 spans 18 amino acids. The CDR3 here is CASSLEGQGIIVGYGYTF. For the CDR3, the DNA is TGTGCCAGCAGCTTGGAGGGACAGGGTATCATCGTTGGCTATGGCTACACCTTC.

This clone has only a few counts. V is TRBV7-2 and J is TRBJ2-1; either TRBD1 or TRBD2 may fit D (5 bases each). Germline lookup yields CDR1 SGHTA and CDR2 FQGNSA. V was shortened by 3 bases and J by 9 bases, with 21 bases between the two germline ends. The CDR3 is 16 residues long. For the CDR3, the DNA is TGTGCCAGCAGCTTTACCCCGGGGCTCCCCCCGGGTGAGCAGTTCTTC. Translated: CASSFTPGLPPGEQFF. The entire variable domain, with the rest obtained from reference TRBV7-2 and TRBJ2-1, is as follows: GAGVSQSPSNKVTEKGKDVELRCDPISGHTALYWYRQSLGQGLEFLIYFQGNSAPDKSGLPSDRFSAERTGGSVSTLTIQRTQQEDSAVYLCASSFTPGLPPGEQFFGPGTRLTVL.